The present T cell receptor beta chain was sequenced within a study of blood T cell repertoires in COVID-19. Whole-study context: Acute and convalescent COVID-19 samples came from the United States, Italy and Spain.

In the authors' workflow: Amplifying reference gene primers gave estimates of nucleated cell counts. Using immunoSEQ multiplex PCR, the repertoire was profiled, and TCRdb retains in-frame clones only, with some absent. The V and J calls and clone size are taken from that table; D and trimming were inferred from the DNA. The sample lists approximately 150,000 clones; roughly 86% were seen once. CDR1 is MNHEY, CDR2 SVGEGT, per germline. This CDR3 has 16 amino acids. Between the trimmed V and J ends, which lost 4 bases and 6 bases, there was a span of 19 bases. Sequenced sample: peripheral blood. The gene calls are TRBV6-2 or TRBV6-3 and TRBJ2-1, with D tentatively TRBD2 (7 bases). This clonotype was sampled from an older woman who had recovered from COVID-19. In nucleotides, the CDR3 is TGTGCCAGCAGTTCGGCAAAGGGGGGGCAGTTCAATGAGCAGTTCTTC. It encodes CASSSAKGGQFNEQFF.